This paragraph reports one T cell receptor beta chain. The table lists this clonotype with a few counts. Which antigen it targets is not known. One base away there is no much larger clone; base qualities are not given. This sample was sequenced with an Illumina HiSeq 1500. TCRdb's own reprocessing of the public reads used fastp at Q25 and MiXCR and kept productive beta chains. Here each entry gathers all rows of one CDR3 protein and keeps the most common genes and DNA. The sample has roughly 310,000 distinct CDR3 sequences on record, 17% of them singletons. Clones ranked in the top ten supply about 11% of the sample. This record comes from a study of T cell repertoires in cytomegalovirus infection (dated by TCRdb to the late 2010s). Some background on the complete study: The HLA type of each donor mattered for the analysis, because public TCR beta signatures pointed to carriage of CMV infection along with the matching HLA type.

General conclusions and limits of the study: The ex vivo response was dominated by HLA-C-restricted CMV-specific TCR beta clonotypes, which also provided the single most frequent clonotype in two of eight donors. In both this cohort and an independent cohort of 352 donors, the cumulative frequency of public TCR beta family members distinguished carriers of CMV infection plus the relevant HLA type.

The source material was PBMCs. The receptor was isolated from a human donor in good health (CMV status not recorded). Some clones in this sample may be carry-over from other donors' samples.

Here is the DNA: TGTGCCAGCAGCCCGGGGACATTACCCGTCTTCTCCTACAATGAGCAGTTCTTC. Its product reads: CASSPGTLPVFSYNEQFF. The rearrangement combines TRBV7-2 with TRBJ2-1; TRBD1 is a weak D gene call, 6 bases matching. The CDR3, from cysteine to phenylalanine, totals 18 residues. The only DNA kept is the CDR3, 54 bases in frame from the first base. V sheds 5 bases and J sheds 0 bases, leaving 20 bases between their ends. The germline V gene yields SGHTA for CDR1 and FQGNSA for CDR2.